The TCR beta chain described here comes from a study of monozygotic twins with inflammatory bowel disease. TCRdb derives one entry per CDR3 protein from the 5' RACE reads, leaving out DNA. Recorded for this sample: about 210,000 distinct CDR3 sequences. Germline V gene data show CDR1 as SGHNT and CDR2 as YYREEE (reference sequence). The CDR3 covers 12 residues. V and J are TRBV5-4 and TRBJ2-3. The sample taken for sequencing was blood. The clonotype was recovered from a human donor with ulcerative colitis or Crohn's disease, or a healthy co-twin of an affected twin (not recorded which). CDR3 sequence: CASSLLADTQYF.